This T cell receptor beta chain stems from a study of identical twins. The CDR3 has 12 amino acids. CDR1 is SGHVS, CDR2 FQNEAQ, per germline. The germline V and J ends were trimmed by 5 bases and 2 bases, with 5 bases remaining between them. Using its own MiXCR run on the 5' RACE reads, TCRdb lists one record per CDR3 protein. The table has approximately 240,000 distinct CDR3 sequences, more than 13% seen once. The chain employs TRBV7-8 and TRBJ2-3; D call uncertain. This TCR was sampled from a woman aged 18-29 years in good health. Source material: memory (CD45RO+) T cells sorted from blood. The CDR3 sequence is CASSPHTDTQYF. In DNA form, the CDR3 reads TGTGCCAGCAGCCCGCACACAGATACGCAGTATTTT.